This TCR beta chain was captured by sequencing in a study of blood T cell repertoires in COVID-19. To note about this clone: At one of its ends the junction is not consistent with the germline gene, which may arise from a read error. This sample includes further DNA sequences coding for the same CDR3.

Assay: immunoSEQ multiplex PCR; the TCRdb copy retains only in-frame clones and omits some. Here the sample spans about 200,000 clones, around four fifths being singletons. The germline V gene has CDR1 SGHKS and CDR2 YYEKEE (reference sequence). This CDR3 has 15 amino acids. The sequenced sample was peripheral blood. The gene calls are TRBV5-5 and TRBJ2-2, with TRBD1 as a possible D gene (6 bases). The receptor's source is a woman in her 70s with active or convalescent COVID-19. The CDR3 protein is CASSLGSRGTGELFF. The CDR3 DNA follows: TGTGCCAGCAGTTTGGGGTCCAGGGGCACCGGGGAGCTGTTTTTT.